This TCR beta chain comes out of a study of Graves' ophthalmopathy and Graves' hyperthyroidism. This clonotype was found many times. Its antigen is still unknown. This CDR3 is built from 16 residues. J was trimmed by 0 bases and V by 3 bases; bases with no gene match: 7. Per germline, CDR1 LNHDA and CDR2 SQIVND (reference sequence). Ophthalmopathy donors showed moderate-to-severe activity, CAS ≥3, NOSPECS ≥4 and a duration under 3 months. Clinical symptoms, serum thyroxine, TRAb, thyroid ultrasound and orbital computed tomography formed the basis of diagnosis. Amplification of the TCR beta CDR3 regions used RNA transcripts (as template). The authors performed first-round RT-PCR with HTBI primers and then a second-round multiplex PCR. MiXCR was run by TCRdb on the multiplex PCR reads, yielding one entry per CDR3 protein. The table includes roughly 480,000 distinct CDR3 sequences, roughly 14% detected once.

Study-level results: Blood shared most expanded thyroid clonotypes above 0.001 frequency.

This rearrangement joins TRBV19 to TRBJ2-7; 8 nucleotides align to TRBD1. Sequencing was done on a sample of blood. The clonotype comes from a woman in her 30s with Graves' ophthalmopathy. In nucleotides, the CDR3 is TGTGCCAGTAGTATGATAGGGACAGGAAGCTCCTACGAGCAGTACTTC. This gives the protein CASSMIGTGSSYEQYF. Supplemented by reference TRBV19 and TRBJ2-7, the full variable domain reads DGGITQSPKYLFRKEGQNVTLSCEQNLNHDAMYWYRQDPGQGLRLIYYSQIVNDFQKGDIAEGYSVSREKKESFPLTVTSAQKNPTAFYLCASSMIGTGSSYEQYFGPGTRLTVT.